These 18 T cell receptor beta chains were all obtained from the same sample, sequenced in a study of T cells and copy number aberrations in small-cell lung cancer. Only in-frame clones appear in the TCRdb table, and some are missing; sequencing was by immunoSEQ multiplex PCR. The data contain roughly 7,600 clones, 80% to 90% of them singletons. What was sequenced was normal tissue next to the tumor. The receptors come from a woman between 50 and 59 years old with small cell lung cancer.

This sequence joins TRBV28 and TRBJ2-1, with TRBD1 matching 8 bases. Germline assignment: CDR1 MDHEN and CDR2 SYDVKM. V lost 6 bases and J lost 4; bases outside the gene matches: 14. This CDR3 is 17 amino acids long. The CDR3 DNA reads TGTGCCAGCAGCTCTAACGACAGGGGCCCTTTATACAATGAGCAGTTCTTC. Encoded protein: CASSSNDRGPLYNEQFF.

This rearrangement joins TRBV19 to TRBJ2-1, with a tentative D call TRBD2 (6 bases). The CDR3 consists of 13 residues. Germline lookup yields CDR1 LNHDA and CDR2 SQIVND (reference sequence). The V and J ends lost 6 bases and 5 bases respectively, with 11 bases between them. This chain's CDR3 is CASSTLANNEQFF. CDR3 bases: TGTGCCAGTAGCACTCTAGCGAACAATGAGCAGTTCTTC.

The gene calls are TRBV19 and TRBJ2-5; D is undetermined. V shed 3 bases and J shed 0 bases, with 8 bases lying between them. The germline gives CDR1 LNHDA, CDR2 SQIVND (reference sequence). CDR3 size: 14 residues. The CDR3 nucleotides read TGTGCCAGTAGTATCGGCAGTTACCAAGAGACCCAGTACTTC. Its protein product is CASSIGSYQETQYF.

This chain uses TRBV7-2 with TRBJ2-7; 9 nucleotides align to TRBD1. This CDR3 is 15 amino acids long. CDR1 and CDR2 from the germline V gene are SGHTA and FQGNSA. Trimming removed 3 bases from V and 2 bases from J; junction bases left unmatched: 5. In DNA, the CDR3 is TGTGCCAGCAGCTTCGGGACAGGGCTGACCTACGAGCAGTACTTC. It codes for CASSFGTGLTYEQYF.

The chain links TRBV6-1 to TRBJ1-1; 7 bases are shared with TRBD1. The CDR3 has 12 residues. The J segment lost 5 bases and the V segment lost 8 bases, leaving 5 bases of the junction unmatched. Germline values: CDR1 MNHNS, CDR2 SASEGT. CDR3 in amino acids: CASPDRTTEAFF. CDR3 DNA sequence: TGTGCCAGCCCGGACAGGACTACTGAAGCTTTCTTT.

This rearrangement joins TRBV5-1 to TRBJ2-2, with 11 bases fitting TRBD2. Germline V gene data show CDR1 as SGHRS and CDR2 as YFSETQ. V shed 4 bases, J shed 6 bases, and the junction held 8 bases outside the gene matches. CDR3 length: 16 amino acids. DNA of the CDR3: TGCGCCAGCAGCCAAACTAGCGGGAGTTTGGCCGGGGAGCTGTTTTTT. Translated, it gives CASSQTSGSLAGELFF.

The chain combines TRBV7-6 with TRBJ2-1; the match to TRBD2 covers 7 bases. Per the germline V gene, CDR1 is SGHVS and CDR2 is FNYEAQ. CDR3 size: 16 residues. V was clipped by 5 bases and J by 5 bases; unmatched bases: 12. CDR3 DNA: TGTGCCAGCAGCCCTGTCGTGAGGACTAGTGACAATGAGCAGTTCTTC. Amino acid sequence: CASSPVVRTSDNEQFF.

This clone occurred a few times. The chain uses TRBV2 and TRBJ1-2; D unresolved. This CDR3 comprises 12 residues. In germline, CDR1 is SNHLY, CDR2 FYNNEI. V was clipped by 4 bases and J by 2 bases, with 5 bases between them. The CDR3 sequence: CASSVGNYGYTF. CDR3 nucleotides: TGTGCCAGCAGTGTAGGGAACTATGGCTACACCTTC. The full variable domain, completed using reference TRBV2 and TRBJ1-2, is EPEVTQTPSHQVTQMGQEVILRCVPISNHLYFYWYRQILGQKVEFLVSFYNNEISEKSEIFDDQFSVERPDGSNFTLKIRSTKLEDSAMYFCASSVGNYGYTFGSGTRLTVV.

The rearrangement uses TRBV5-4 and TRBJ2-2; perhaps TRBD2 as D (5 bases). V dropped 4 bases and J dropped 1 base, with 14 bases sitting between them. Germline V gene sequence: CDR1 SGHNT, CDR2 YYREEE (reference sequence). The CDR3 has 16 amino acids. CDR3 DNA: TGTGCCAGCAGCCCCGGGGTAGCCCAGAACACCGGGGAGCTGTTTTTT. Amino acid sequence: CASSPGVAQNTGELFF.

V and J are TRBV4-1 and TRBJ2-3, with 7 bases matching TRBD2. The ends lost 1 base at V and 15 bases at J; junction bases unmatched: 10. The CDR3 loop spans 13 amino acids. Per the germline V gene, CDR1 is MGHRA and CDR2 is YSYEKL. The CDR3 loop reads CASSQGGGSGGYF. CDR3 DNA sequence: TGCGCCAGCAGCCAAGGGGGCGGGAGCGGTGGATATTTT.

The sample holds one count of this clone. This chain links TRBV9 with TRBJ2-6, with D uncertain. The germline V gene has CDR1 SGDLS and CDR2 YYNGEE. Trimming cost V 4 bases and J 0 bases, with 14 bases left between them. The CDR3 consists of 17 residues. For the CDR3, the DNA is TGTGCCAGCAGCAAAGGGATGGGATCCTCTGGGGCCAACGTCCTGACTTTC. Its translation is CASSKGMGSSGANVLTF.

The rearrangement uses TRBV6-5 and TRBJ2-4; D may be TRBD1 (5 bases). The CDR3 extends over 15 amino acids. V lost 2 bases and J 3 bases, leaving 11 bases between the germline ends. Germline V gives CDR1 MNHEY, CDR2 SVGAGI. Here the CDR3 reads CASSYVVQGKNIQYF. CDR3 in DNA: TGTGCCAGCAGTTACGTAGTCCAGGGCAAAAACATTCAGTACTTC.

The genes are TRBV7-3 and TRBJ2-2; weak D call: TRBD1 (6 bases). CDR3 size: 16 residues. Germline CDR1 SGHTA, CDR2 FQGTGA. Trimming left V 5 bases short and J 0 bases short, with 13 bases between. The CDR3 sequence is CASSPMGQANTGELFF. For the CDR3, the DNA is TGTGCCAGCAGCCCAATGGGACAAGCGAACACCGGGGAGCTGTTTTTT.

In DNA, the CDR3 is TGTGCCAGCAGCCCCGGACTAGCGTCAGATACGCAGTATTTT. It encodes CASSPGLASDTQYF. The J gene is TRBJ2-3, the V gene TRBV7-2; 9 bases line up with TRBD2. CDR3 length equals 14 residues. Germline V gene sequence: CDR1 SGHTA, CDR2 FQGNSA. J was trimmed by 4 bases and V by 5 bases; bases with no gene match: 4.

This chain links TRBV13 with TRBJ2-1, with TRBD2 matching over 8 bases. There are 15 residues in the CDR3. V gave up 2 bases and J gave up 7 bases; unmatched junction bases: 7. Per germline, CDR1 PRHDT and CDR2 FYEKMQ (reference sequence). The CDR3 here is CASSLLASGPNEQFF. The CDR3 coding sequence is TGTGCCAGCAGCTTATTGGCTAGCGGGCCAAATGAGCAGTTCTTC.

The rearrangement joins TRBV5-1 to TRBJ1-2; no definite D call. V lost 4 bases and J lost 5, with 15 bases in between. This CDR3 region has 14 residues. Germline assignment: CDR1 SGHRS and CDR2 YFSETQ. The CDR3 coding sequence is TGCGCCAGCAGCAAAAGCCCCGCCGGGTATGGCTACACCTTC. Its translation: CASSKSPAGYGYTF. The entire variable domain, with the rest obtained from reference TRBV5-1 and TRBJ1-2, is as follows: KAGVTQTPRYLIKTRGQQVTLSCSPISGHRSVSWYQQTPGQGLQFLFEYFSETQRNKGNFPGRFSGRQFSNSRSEMNVSTLELGDSALYLCASSKSPAGYGYTFGSGTRLTVV.

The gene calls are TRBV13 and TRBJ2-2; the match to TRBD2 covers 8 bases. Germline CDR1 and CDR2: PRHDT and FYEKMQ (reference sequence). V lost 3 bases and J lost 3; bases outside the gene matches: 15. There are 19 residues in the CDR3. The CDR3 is CASSFFGPRGGSDTGELFF. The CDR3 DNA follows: TGTGCCAGCAGCTTCTTTGGGCCTCGGGGGGGCTCGGACACCGGGGAGCTGTTTTTT.

CDR3 nucleotides: TGTGCCCGGGGGGGAGTTCAAGAGCAGTTCTTC. Its translation is CARGGVQEQFF. The chain is built from TRBV30 and TRBJ2-1; TRBD2 matches at 8 bases. V lost 8 bases and J lost 10; bases outside the gene matches: 7. The CDR3 contains 11 residues. CDR1 is GTSNPN, CDR2 SVGIG, per germline (reference sequence). Filled out from reference TRBV30 and TRBJ2-1, the complete variable domain reads SQTIHQWPATLVQPVGSPLSLECTVEGTSNPNLYWYRQAAGRGLQLLFYSVGIGQISSEVPQNLSASRPQDRQFILSSKKLLLSDSGFYLCARGGVQEQFFGPGTRLTVL.